This passage covers 23 T cell receptor beta chains from one sample sequenced in a study of beta chain features in type 1 diabetes. Expressed TCRB transcripts were sequenced, since all the RNA that had been isolated was reverse transcribed. The assay was immunoSEQ multiplex PCR, and TCRdb's table has in-frame clones only and misses some. Altogether 140,000 to 150,000 clones are present, roughly 53% being singletons, with the ten largest covering under 0.5%. The sample consisted of Tregs from blood. These TCRs come from a man aged 18 to 29 in good health.

There are a few counts of this clone. V is TRBV5-4 and J is TRBJ2-6; 8 bases map to TRBD1. The CDR3 sequence is 19 residues long. Germline CDR1 reads SGHNT; CDR2 reads YYREEE (reference sequence). V gave up 0 bases and J gave up 0 bases; unmatched junction bases: 8. DNA for the CDR3: TGTGCCAGCAGCTTGGCCCCCGGGACAGGCCTCTCTGGGGCCAACGTCCTGACTTTC. As protein: CASSLAPGTGLSGANVLTF.

This chain uses TRBV27 with TRBJ2-5; D is unclear. Trimming stripped 5 bases from V and 0 bases from J, with 7 bases between. Per germline, CDR1 MNHEY and CDR2 SMNVEV (reference sequence). The CDR3 sequence is 13 residues long. CDR3 sequence: CASSPPYQETQYF. The CDR3 nucleotides are TGTGCCAGCAGTCCCCCGTACCAAGAGACCCAGTACTTC.

This chain joins TRBV10-3 and TRBJ2-3; a possible D gene is TRBD2 (5 bases). V lost 2 bases and J 5 bases, leaving 20 bases between the germline ends. Germline CDR1 ENHRY, CDR2 SYGVKD. The CDR3 is 17 amino acids. The CDR3 protein is CAISEPQRRGPGDTQYF. The CDR3 nucleotides are TGTGCCATCAGTGAGCCCCAACGTAGAGGGCCTGGAGATACGCAGTATTTT.

This clone showed up just a few times. V usage is TRBV7-8 and J usage is TRBJ2-1; 8 bases are shared with TRBD1. In germline, CDR1 is SGHVS, CDR2 FQNEAQ. CDR3 length: 15 residues. V shed 1 base and J 4 bases; nucleotides not matched to a gene: 3. The DNA of the CDR3 is TGTGCCAGCAGCTTAGGCAGGGGGCTGTACAATGAGCAGTTCTTC. Translating it yields CASSLGRGLYNEQFF.

The chain joins TRBV29-1 to TRBJ2-1; 9 nucleotides align to TRBD1. The CDR3 is made up of 16 amino acids. Trimming at V came to 5 bases and at J to 0 bases, leaving 8 bases not matched to a gene. Germline lookup yields CDR1 SQVTM and CDR2 ANQGSEA. The CDR3 bases are TGCAGCGTTAGCCCCGGGACAGGGAGCTCCTACAATGAGCAGTTCTTC. Translated, it gives CSVSPGTGSSYNEQFF.

This clone has more than one count but fewer than ten. The gene calls are TRBV29-1 and TRBJ1-4, with 8 bases that match TRBD1. The CDR3 sequence is 13 residues long. Germline lookup yields CDR1 SQVTM and CDR2 ANQGSEA. V lost 4 bases and J lost 7; bases outside the gene matches: 5. The CDR3 loop reads CSVAQGEGEKLFF. CDR3 DNA: TGCAGCGTTGCACAGGGGGAAGGTGAAAAACTGTTTTTT.

The chain employs TRBV7-6 and TRBJ2-7; TRBD2 matches 8 bases. Trimming cost V 1 base and J 9 bases; bases outside gene matches: 5. Germline V gene sequence: CDR1 SGHVS, CDR2 FNYEAQ. This CDR3 has 13 residues. CDR3 bases: TGTGCCAGCAGCTTAGGCGGTAGCGGGATGCAGTACTTC. Translation gives CASSLGGSGMQYF.

The V and J genes are TRBV28 and TRBJ1-5; D is possibly TRBD1 (5 bases). The CDR3 extends over 15 amino acids. V was pared by 6 bases and J by 1 base, with 13 bases between. CDR1 is MDHEN and CDR2 is SYDVKM in the germline V gene. The DNA of the CDR3 is TGTGCCAGCAGGAACCAGGGTTCCAGCAATCAGCCCCAGCATTTT. Protein sequence: CASRNQGSSNQPQHF.

The chain employs TRBV15 and TRBJ2-7; TRBD2 aligns across 11 bases. The CDR3 extends over 16 amino acids. Unmatched junction bases numbered 7, after V lost 3 bases and J lost 3 bases. CDR1 and CDR2 (germline): LNHNV, YYDKDF (reference sequence). CDR3 DNA: TGTGCCACCAGCAGGGACGCCGGGACTAGCGGCTACGAGCAGTACTTC. Translating it yields CATSRDAGTSGYEQYF.

The rearrangement joins TRBV9 to TRBJ2-2; 11 bases are shared with TRBD2. The CDR3 covers 15 residues. The V segment lost 3 bases and the J segment 6 bases; nucleotides outside the gene matches: 4. Germline lookup yields CDR1 SGDLS and CDR2 YYNGEE. CDR3 nucleotide sequence: TGTGCCAGCAGCGAGTGGGGACTAGCGGCCGGGGAGCTGTTTTTT. Protein product: CASSEWGLAAGELFF.

The chain has TRBV7-2 and TRBJ1-2; 9 positions match TRBD1. The V gene's germline CDR1 is SGHTA and CDR2 FQGNSA. CDR3 length equals 14 residues. Trimming removed 4 bases from V and 6 bases from J; junction bases left unmatched: 6. CDR3 DNA sequence: TGTGCCAGCAGCTGGGGACAGGGAATCCATGGCTACACCTTC. This sequence encodes CASSWGQGIHGYTF.

The V gene is TRBV6-1, the J gene TRBJ2-7; D not certain. The germline V and J ends were trimmed by 5 bases and 3 bases, with 8 bases remaining between them. The CDR3 loop spans 12 amino acids. From germline, CDR1 is MNHNS and CDR2 SASEGT. In nucleotides, the CDR3 is TGTGCCAGCAGTACGTATAGCTACGAGCAGTACTTC. It translates to CASSTYSYEQYF.

The chain uses TRBV7-9 and TRBJ2-5, with 11 bases matching TRBD2. The J call is doubtful: the DNA matches TRBJ2-7 better. This CDR3 has 15 amino acids. The germline gives CDR1 SEHNR, CDR2 FQNEAQ (reference sequence). CDR3 sequence reads: CASSPRTSGLDEQYF. DNA for the CDR3: TGTGCCAGCAGCCCCCGGACTAGCGGGCTAGACGAGCAGTACTTC.

Only a few counts were recorded for this clone. The rearrangement links TRBV25-1 to TRBJ1-1; no reliable D call. The CDR3 is 14 residues long. V was shortened by 0 bases and J by 1 base, with 6 bases between the two germline ends. Germline V gives CDR1 MGHDK, CDR2 SYGVNS. The chain's CDR3 is CASSEYGGNTEAFF. The CDR3 nucleotides read TGTGCCAGCAGTGAATACGGCGGGAACACTGAAGCTTTCTTT.

This rearrangement joins TRBV29-1 to TRBJ2-1, with TRBD2 matching over 8 bases. V shed 6 bases, J shed 8 bases, and the junction held 9 bases outside the gene matches. CDR1 and CDR2 (germline): SQVTM, ANQGSEA. The CDR3 contains 13 residues. Written as DNA, the CDR3 is TGCAGCGTGCGTGCGGGAGGCTGGGATGAGCAGTTCTTC. Amino acids: CSVRAGGWDEQFF.

V and J are TRBV7-9 and TRBJ1-4, with 10 bases fitting TRBD1. The ends lost 1 base at V and 0 bases at J; junction bases unmatched: 2. The CDR3 sequence is 17 residues long. Germline V CDR1 and CDR2: SEHNR, FQNEAQ (reference sequence). The CDR3 protein is CASSLGTGGTTNEKLFF. The CDR3 DNA follows: TGTGCCAGCAGCTTAGGGACAGGGGGTACAACTAATGAAAAACTGTTTTTT.

CDR3 amino acids: CASSPGSNTGELFF. In nucleotides, the CDR3 is TGTGCCAGCAGCCCCGGGTCTAACACCGGGGAGCTGTTTTTT. The genes are TRBV5-6 and TRBJ2-2; D uncertain. Germline V gene lookup returns CDR1 SGHDT and CDR2 YYEEEE. The CDR3 loop spans 14 amino acids. V was clipped by 4 bases and J by 2 bases, with 9 bases between them.

V gene TRBV28 combines with J gene TRBJ2-7; the D gene is possibly TRBD2 (5 bases). V shed 7 bases and J shed 3 bases, with 13 bases lying between them. In germline, CDR1 is MDHEN, CDR2 SYDVKM. This CDR3 contains 13 residues. DNA for the CDR3: TGTGCCAGCACCCCCGGGGTTCTCTACGAGCAGTACTTC. Protein: CASTPGVLYEQYF.

V gene TRBV7-2 combines with J gene TRBJ2-1, with 7 positions matching TRBD1. With 5 bases clipped from V and 4 bases from J, the junction kept 11 bases outside the gene matches. This CDR3 comprises 16 residues. CDR1 is SGHTA and CDR2 is FQGNSA in the germline V gene. The CDR3 DNA reads TGTGCCAGCAGCCGCACATCGGACAGGCCTTACAATGAGCAGTTCTTC. Protein: CASSRTSDRPYNEQFF.

This chain joins TRBV6-6 and TRBJ2-3; 9 nucleotides match TRBD2. The CDR3 runs to 14 residues. The germline V gene encodes CDR1 MNHNY and CDR2 SVGAGI (reference sequence). Trimming took 6 bases from V and 3 from J; bases not matched to a gene: 4. The CDR3, as DNA: TGTGCCAGCAGACTAGCGGGTCAGACAGATACGCAGTATTTT. This encodes CASRLAGQTDTQYF.

This clone appeared a single time. The genes are TRBV4-1 and TRBJ2-3; weak D call: TRBD2 (6 bases). V lost 4 bases to trimming and J lost 2 bases, with 10 bases between them. The CDR3 covers 14 residues. Germline CDR1 is MGHRA and CDR2 is YSYEKL. CDR3 in DNA: TGCGCCAGCAGCCTATGGGACTTCACAGATACGCAGTATTTT. This translates into CASSLWDFTDTQYF.

The genes are TRBV2 and TRBJ2-1; D is ambiguous. With 5 bases removed from V and 8 bases from J, the gap between germline ends came to 10 bases. Per germline, CDR1 SNHLY and CDR2 FYNNEI. The CDR3 is made up of 12 amino acids. Here the CDR3 reads CASSRSRDEQFF. The CDR3 DNA reads as TGTGCCAGCAGTCGGTCCCGGGATGAGCAGTTCTTC.

This rearrangement joins TRBV6-1 to TRBJ1-1, with D possibly TRBD1 on 6 matching bases. The CDR3 is 13 amino acids. Germline V CDR1 and CDR2: MNHNS, SASEGT. Trimming shortened V by 8 bases and J by 1 base, and 11 bases separated the two germline ends. The CDR3 DNA reads TGTGCCAGCGAAAGAGGGGGGAACACTGAAGCTTTCTTT. This sequence encodes CASERGGNTEAFF.